This T cell receptor (beta chain) was recovered during a study of T cell repertoires in cytomegalovirus infection. Study at large: Public TCR beta signature analysis indicated the presence of both CMV infection and matching HLA type. Whole-study results and caveats: Cumulative frequency (of public TCR beta family members) identified carriers of CMV plus the relevant HLA. CMV-specific TCR beta clonotypes restricted by HLA-C were the ones dominating the ex vivo response.

There are many counts of this clonotype. Its antigen remains unknown. From the reads, TCRdb called clonotypes with MiXCR, one entry per CDR3 protein. This table has around 280,000 distinct CDR3 sequences, 8% to 10% appearing once. The V gene's germline CDR1 is DFQATT and CDR2 SNEGSKA (reference sequence). Deletions cut 3 bases from V and 5 bases from J, with 10 bases between. The CDR3 runs to 13 residues. The chain has TRBV20-1 and TRBJ1-4; no reliable D call. The sequence was obtained from a human donor in good health (CMV status not recorded). Some clones in this sample may be carry-over from other donors' samples. Sequencing was carried out using PBMCs. The DNA of the CDR3 is TGCAGTGCTAGGCGCCAGCTGAATGAAAAACTGTTTTTT. Amino acid sequence: CSARRQLNEKLFF.